This T cell receptor (beta chain) was retrieved from a study of blood T cell repertoires in COVID-19. Looking at the study overall: Samples of COVID-19 (acute and convalescent) were obtained from the United States, Italy and Spain. Sources were T cells, B-cell-depleted T cells, or PBMCs; the material itself was cDNA or gDNA.

Germline V gives CDR1 LNHNV, CDR2 YYDKDF (reference sequence). The CDR3 loop spans 13 amino acids. Trimming shortened V by 0 bases and J by 5 bases, and 7 bases separated the two germline ends. In the original analysis: Amplifying reference gene primers gave estimates of nucleated cell counts. Method: immunoSEQ multiplex PCR; TCRdb's copy keeps in-frame clones and lacks some. D and trimming were read from the DNA, whereas the V and J calls and clone size are those reported in that table. The repertoire has roughly 330,000 clones, 88% of them found once; the top ten carry 3.5% to 4.5%. The sequenced sample consisted of peripheral blood. The chain is built from TRBV15 and TRBJ2-5; D is uncertain. The TCR originated in a woman in her fifties or sixties with active or convalescent COVID-19. The CDR3 region is CATSRDRVETQYF. The CDR3, as DNA: TGTGCCACCAGCAGAGACCGGGTTGAGACCCAGTACTTC. Variable domain in full (rest from reference TRBV15 and TRBJ2-5): DAMVIQNPRYQVTQFGKPVTLSCSQTLNHNVMYWYQQKSSQAPKLLFHYYDKDFNNEADTPDNFQSRRPNTSFCFLDIRSPGLGDTAMYLCATSRDRVETQYFGPGTRLLVL.